Each of the 19 T cell receptor beta chains below was sequenced from the same sample in a study of shared clonotypes between healthy human individuals. The repertoire was sequenced with immunoSEQ multiplex PCR; TCRdb's copy has only in-frame clones and lacks some. The table has 950,000 to 1,100,000 clones, about 75% seen once; the top ten hold less than 1.5%. The sample comprised memory CD4+ T cells sorted from blood. Subset: CD45RA-negative fraction. Receptor source: a man aged 18 to 30 in good health.

The count of this clone is one. The rearrangement uses TRBV29-1 and TRBJ1-2; no firm D call. Trimming took off 6 bases at V and 0 bases at J, with 23 bases between the two ends. In germline, CDR1 is SQVTM, CDR2 ANQGSEA. The CDR3 is 17 amino acids. CDR3 sequence reads: CSVYSPMADKSNYGYTF. DNA of the CDR3: TGCAGCGTCTACTCCCCCATGGCAGATAAATCTAACTATGGCTACACCTTC.

V is TRBV11-2 and J is TRBJ1-1; the D gene is possibly TRBD1 (6 bases). The germline CDR1 and CDR2 sequences are SGHAT and FQNNGV. This CDR3 has 15 residues. The ends were cut back, 2 bases at V and 3 bases at J, with 13 bases in the middle. CDR3 DNA: TGTGCCAGCAGCTTAATGAAAGGGGGATACACTGAAGCTTTCTTT. Encoded protein: CASSLMKGGYTEAFF.

This clone has a single count. The chain employs TRBV4-2 and TRBJ2-3, with 10 bases aligning to TRBD1. The V gene's germline CDR1 is LGHNA and CDR2 YNFKEQ. The length of the CDR3 is 18 residues. V gave up 3 bases and J gave up 4 bases; unmatched junction bases: 13. The CDR3 DNA sequence: TGTGCCAGCAGCCAGATTGGGACCGGGACAGGGGAAGCAGATACGCAGTATTTT. Amino acids: CASSQIGTGTGEADTQYF.

The gene calls are TRBV6-5 and TRBJ1-5; 8 bases are shared with TRBD1. V lost 4 bases to trimming and J lost 4 bases; unmatched junction nucleotides: 3. CDR3 length: 14 amino acids. Germline V lookup: CDR1 MNHEY, CDR2 SVGAGI. The chain's CDR3 is CASSSDRENQPQHF. DNA of the CDR3: TGTGCCAGCAGTTCGGACAGGGAGAATCAGCCCCAGCATTTT.

CDR3 sequence (DNA): TGTGCCAGCAGCCTGCACGATAAGGGCACAGATACGCAGTATTTT. Amino acids: CASSLHDKGTDTQYF. V gene TRBV6-6 combines with J gene TRBJ2-3, with D unclear. Trimming stripped 6 bases from V and 1 base from J, with 14 bases between. There are 15 residues in the CDR3. Germline lookup yields CDR1 MNHNY and CDR2 SVGAGI (reference sequence).

CDR3 sequence: CASSLGRSEKLFF. Here the CDR3 DNA reads TGTGCCAGCAGCTTGGGAAGATCTGAAAAACTGTTTTTT. The chain employs TRBV7-9 and TRBJ1-4; D ambiguous. CDR3 size: 13 residues. With 3 bases removed from V and 7 bases from J, the gap between germline ends came to 9 bases. Germline loops: CDR1 SEHNR, CDR2 FQNEAQ (reference sequence).

V is TRBV2 and J is TRBJ1-6, with a possible D match to TRBD1 (5 bases). This CDR3 has 12 amino acids. V lost 5 bases and J 14 bases, leaving 13 bases between the germline ends. Germline V gives CDR1 SNHLY, CDR2 FYNNEI. CDR3: CASSSRGVTLHF. The DNA of the CDR3 is TGTGCCAGCAGTTCTAGAGGGGTAACCCTCCACTTT.

As regards this clone: Other DNA sequences of this sample code for an identical CDR3. The V gene is TRBV5-4, the J gene TRBJ2-7; the match to TRBD1 covers 8 bases. This CDR3 spans 14 amino acids. Germline V gene lookup returns CDR1 SGHNT and CDR2 YYREEE (reference sequence). Trimming removed 4 bases from V and 0 bases from J; junction bases left unmatched: 3. CDR3 nucleotide sequence: TGTGCCAGCAGCCGGGGACAGGACTCCTACGAGCAGTACTTC. Translation: CASSRGQDSYEQYF.

This clone was seen more than once but under ten times. This chain connects TRBV18 to TRBJ2-3, with a tentative D call TRBD1 (5 bases). The V end lost 6 bases, the J end lost 3 bases, and 13 bases lay between the germline ends. CDR3 length equals 14 residues. Germline V gives CDR1 KGHSH, CDR2 LQKENI. CDR3 region: CASSGQDRTDTQYF. The CDR3 DNA sequence: TGTGCCAGCTCGGGGCAGGATCGAACAGATACGCAGTATTTT.

This clone showed up just a few times. This chain joins TRBV27 and TRBJ1-5; D not resolved. Germline CDR1 is MNHEY and CDR2 is SMNVEV (reference sequence). Trimming stripped 5 bases from V and 7 bases from J, with 12 bases between. CDR3 length: 13 residues. The CDR3 DNA reads as TGTGCCAGCAGTCCTGGTTGGAGGCAGCCCCAGCATTTT. Translation: CASSPGWRQPQHF.

The chain couples TRBV6-5 to TRBJ2-3; D is ambiguous. With 5 bases removed from V and 8 bases from J, the gap between germline ends came to 20 bases. CDR3 length: 15 amino acids. CDR1 and CDR2 from the germline V gene are MNHEY and SVGAGI. The CDR3: CASSPRIAIRATQYF. The CDR3 DNA is TGTGCCAGCAGTCCGCGGATTGCTATACGGGCTACGCAGTATTTT.

This clone was detected only once. The chain has TRBV4-1 and TRBJ1-4; D might be TRBD1 (6 bases). This CDR3 has 14 amino acids. From germline, CDR1 is MGHRA and CDR2 YSYEKL. V dropped 0 bases and J dropped 8 bases, with 10 bases sitting between them. The CDR3 loop reads CASSQEQGREKLFF. In DNA, the CDR3 is TGCGCCAGCAGCCAAGAACAGGGACGGGAAAAACTGTTTTTT.

The J gene is TRBJ1-6, the V gene TRBV4-2; D is unresolved. With 4 bases removed from V and 7 bases from J, the gap between germline ends came to 5 bases. Germline V gene sequence: CDR1 LGHNA, CDR2 YNFKEQ. CDR3 length: 12 residues. The CDR3 DNA reads as TGTGCCAGCAGCCTTTCCAATTCACCCCTCCACTTT. Translated: CASSLSNSPLHF.

This chain links TRBV19 with TRBJ2-7; weak D call: TRBD1 (5 bases). This CDR3 has 15 amino acids. Trimming took 3 bases from V and 3 from J, leaving 15 bases between them. Germline V gene lookup returns CDR1 LNHDA and CDR2 SQIVND (reference sequence). The CDR3 loop reads CASSISPTGVYEQYF. The CDR3 DNA reads TGTGCCAGTAGTATTTCGCCTACAGGAGTCTACGAGCAGTACTTC.

J is TRBJ2-7 and V is TRBV7-2; the D gene is possibly TRBD1 (6 bases). CDR3 length: 14 residues. V was cut by 3 bases and J by 7 bases, with 16 bases left in between. CDR1 SGHTA and CDR2 FQGNSA come from the germline V gene. CDR3 sequence reads: CASSLDRGLGEQYF. The DNA of the CDR3 is TGTGCCAGCAGCTTGGACAGAGGCCTTGGGGAGCAGTACTTC.

The rearrangement links TRBV6-1 to TRBJ2-7, with D unresolved. The germline CDR1 and CDR2 sequences are MNHNS and SASEGT. The V and J ends lost 4 bases and 1 base respectively, with 11 bases between them. The length of the CDR3 is 14 residues. The DNA for the CDR3 is TGTGCCAGCAGTGGGCACTTCGGTTCCTACGAGCAGTACTTC. Protein product: CASSGHFGSYEQYF.

The rearrangement joins TRBV10-3 to TRBJ1-6; D is unresolved. V was shortened by 5 bases and J by 3 bases, with 8 bases between the two germline ends. CDR1 ENHRY and CDR2 SYGVKD come from the germline V gene. The CDR3 is 14 residues long. CDR3 sequence reads: CAISRDLYNSPLHF. DNA of the CDR3: TGTGCCATCAGTAGAGACCTCTATAATTCACCCCTCCACTTT.

CDR3 bases: TGTGCCAGCAGGACAGGGGACCACGGAGGGTATAATTCACCCCTCCACTTT. Protein sequence: CASRTGDHGGYNSPLHF. The rearrangement links TRBV19 to TRBJ1-6; 9 bases agree with TRBD1. Looked up from germline, CDR1 is LNHDA and CDR2 is SQIVND (reference sequence). V shed 9 bases and J 4 bases; nucleotides not matched to a gene: 13. The CDR3 spans 17 residues.

In its sample, this clone was seen a few times. Here the CDR3 DNA reads TGTGCCAGCAGTTTAAACAGTAGAGCTAAGCCCCTCCACTTT. It encodes CASSLNSRAKPLHF. The rearrangement links TRBV28 to TRBJ1-6; D remains unclear. V lost 2 bases and J lost 13, with 15 bases in between. This CDR3 comprises 14 residues. The V gene's germline CDR1 is MDHEN and CDR2 SYDVKM.